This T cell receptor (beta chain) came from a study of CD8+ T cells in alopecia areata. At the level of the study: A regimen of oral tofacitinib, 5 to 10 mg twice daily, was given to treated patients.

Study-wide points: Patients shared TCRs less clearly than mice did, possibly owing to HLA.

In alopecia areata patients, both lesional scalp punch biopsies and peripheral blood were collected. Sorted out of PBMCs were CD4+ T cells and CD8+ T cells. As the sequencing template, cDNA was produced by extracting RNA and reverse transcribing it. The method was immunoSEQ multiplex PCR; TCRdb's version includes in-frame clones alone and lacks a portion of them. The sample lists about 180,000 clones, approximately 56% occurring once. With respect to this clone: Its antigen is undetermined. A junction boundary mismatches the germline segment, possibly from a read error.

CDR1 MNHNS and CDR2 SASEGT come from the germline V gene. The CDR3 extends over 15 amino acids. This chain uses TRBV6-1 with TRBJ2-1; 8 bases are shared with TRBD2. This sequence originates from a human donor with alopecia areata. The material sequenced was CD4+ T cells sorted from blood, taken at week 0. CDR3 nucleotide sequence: TGCGCCAGCAGTGAACGGAAACTAGCGGCAAATGAGCAGTTCTTC. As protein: CASSERKLAANEQFF.